The 25 T cell receptor beta chains listed next were all sequenced from one sample in a study of cytomegalovirus exposure and HLA in healthy donors. The PCR employed 60 Vbeta primers together with 13 Jbeta primers. This table comes from immunoSEQ multiplex PCR, and its TCRdb copy is limited to in-frame clones, with some not included. This table holds 160,000 or so clones, 77% found once. The sample comprised PBMCs. The receptors were sampled from a man over 45 in good health and CMV-seropositive.

The rearrangement uses TRBV7-8 and TRBJ1-6; 8 bases match TRBD1. This CDR3 spans 16 amino acids. V gave up 5 bases and J gave up 9 bases; unmatched junction bases: 12. CDR1 SGHVS and CDR2 FQNEAQ come from the germline V gene. CDR3 bases: TGTGCCAGCAGCACGAGGGGCGCAGGGGGCCTTTCACCCCTCCACTTT. As protein: CASSTRGAGGLSPLHF.

This CDR3 reads CASSQVVGSSGNTIYF. The CDR3 region has the DNA TGTGCCAGCAGCCAAGTCGTGGGGAGCTCTGGAAACACCATATATTTT. The gene calls are TRBV4-2 and TRBJ1-3; no firm D call. Germline CDR1 reads LGHNA; CDR2 reads YNFKEQ. The CDR3 length is 16 residues. V lost 1 base to trimming and J lost 0 bases, with 10 bases between them.

The chain employs TRBV4-3 and TRBJ1-4; TRBD1 matches at 9 bases. Trimming took 0 bases from V and 8 from J; bases not matched to a gene: 4. In germline, CDR1 is LGHNA, CDR2 YSLEER. The CDR3 totals 15 residues. Here the CDR3 DNA reads TGCGCCAGCAGCCAAGATCAAGGACAGGGGGAAAAACTGTTTTTT. Amino acids: CASSQDQGQGEKLFF.

A word on this clone: At one end, the junction sequence differs from germline, possibly due to a read error. The J gene is TRBJ1-1, the V gene TRBV10-3; TRBD1 might be the D (5 bases). The CDR3 is made up of 14 amino acids. Germline lookup yields CDR1 ENHRY and CDR2 SYGVKD. The chain's CDR3 is CAISDGGGNAEAFF. CDR3 DNA sequence: TGTGCCATCAGTGATGGGGGAGGGAACGCTGAAGCTTTCTTT.

The chain couples TRBV5-1 to TRBJ1-1, with D maybe TRBD1 (5 bases). The CDR3 extends over 14 amino acids. Germline CDR1 is SGHRS and CDR2 is YFSETQ. V lost 8 bases and J 7 bases, leaving 21 bases between the germline ends. The CDR3 spells CASRPKSGASEAFF. CDR3 in DNA: TGCGCCAGTAGACCCAAGAGCGGGGCGAGTGAAGCTTTCTTT.

This clone appeared once. V is TRBV4-1 and J is TRBJ2-1; unclear D gene. Germline CDR1 MGHRA, CDR2 YSYEKL. Trimming removed 4 bases at V and 8 bases at J, with 9 bases between. The CDR3 loop spans 12 amino acids. The CDR3 DNA is TGCGCCAGCAGCCGAGAGGTAGATGAGCAGTTCTTC. Its translation: CASSREVDEQFF.

This clone has a single count. The V gene is TRBV18, the J gene TRBJ2-7; weak D call: TRBD1 (6 bases). CDR3 size: 15 residues. V lost 0 bases and J 4 bases, leaving 13 bases between the germline ends. CDR1 and CDR2 from the germline V gene are KGHSH and LQKENI. The CDR3 sequence: CASSPPGTNIYEQYF. The DNA of the CDR3 is TGTGCCAGCTCACCACCCGGGACAAACATTTACGAGCAGTACTTC.

V is TRBV6-6 and J is TRBJ1-5, with no clear D. V lost 4 bases to trimming and J lost 4 bases, with 8 bases between them. Germline V gene data show CDR1 as MNHNY and CDR2 as SVGAGI (reference sequence). The CDR3 is made up of 13 amino acids. The CDR3: CASSSSNNQPQHF. DNA for the CDR3: TGTGCCAGCAGTTCCTCCAATAATCAGCCCCAGCATTTT.

This sequence joins TRBV11-2 and TRBJ2-7; TRBD2 matches 10 bases. Germline-derived CDR1 and CDR2 are SGHAT and FQNNGV. The CDR3 is 16 residues long. Trimming removed 0 bases from V and 4 bases from J; junction bases left unmatched: 6. CDR3 nucleotide sequence: TGTGCCAGCAGCTTAGATTTCAGCGGGGGGGCTTACGAGCAGTACTTC. Its translation: CASSLDFSGGAYEQYF.

The V call is TRBV6-1, the J call TRBJ1-2; D possibly corresponds to TRBD1 (5 bases). Germline V lookup: CDR1 MNHNS, CDR2 SASEGT. Trimming cost V 4 bases and J 5 bases, with 14 bases left between them. The CDR3 consists of 14 residues. This CDR3 is CASSGVGRAYGYTF. The CDR3 DNA reads TGTGCCAGCAGTGGCGTAGGCAGGGCATATGGCTACACCTTC.

J is TRBJ2-1 and V is TRBV27; 7 bases fit TRBD2. CDR1 and CDR2 from the germline V gene are MNHEY and SMNVEV (reference sequence). This CDR3 is 16 amino acids long. After removal of 7 bases from V and 0 bases from J, the junction contained 9 bases not matched to a gene. As DNA, the CDR3 is TGTGCCAGCATGCTTCAGGGACTAAGCTCCTACAATGAGCAGTTCTTC. It translates to CASMLQGLSSYNEQFF.

The chain joins TRBV7-3 to TRBJ1-1; D is unresolved. The CDR3 has 12 residues. Trimming stripped 2 bases from V and 6 bases from J, with 7 bases between. Germline V CDR1 and CDR2: SGHTA, FQGTGA. The CDR3 DNA sequence: TGTGCCAGCAGCTTACGGAGGGCTGAAGCTTTCTTT. Its protein product is CASSLRRAEAFF.

The V call is TRBV4-3, the J call TRBJ2-5; a possible D gene is TRBD2 (5 bases). The CDR3 is made up of 13 amino acids. Germline assignment: CDR1 LGHNA and CDR2 YSLEER. V gave up 7 bases and J gave up 4 bases, with 13 bases separating them. DNA of the CDR3: TGCGCCAGCAAACCTAGCTCCGCAGAGACCCAGTACTTC. Amino acid sequence: CASKPSSAETQYF.

The V call is TRBV18, the J call TRBJ2-2; 8 bases are a match to TRBD1. Trimming took 3 bases from V and 4 from J; bases not matched to a gene: 1. CDR3 size: 14 residues. The germline V gene encodes CDR1 KGHSH and CDR2 LQKENI. The CDR3 is CASSPGTGTGELFF. The DNA for the CDR3 is TGTGCCAGCTCACCCGGGACAGGCACCGGGGAGCTGTTTTTT.

The chain joins TRBV10-3 to TRBJ1-1; tentative D call: TRBD1 (6 bases). The CDR3 runs to 17 residues. The V end lost 5 bases, the J end lost 7 bases, and 26 bases lay between the germline ends. Per the germline V gene, CDR1 is ENHRY and CDR2 is SYGVKD. The CDR3 region is CAISPLGGAGDNREAFF. CDR3 bases: TGTGCCATCAGTCCCTTGGGGGGGGCAGGGGATAACCGTGAAGCTTTCTTT.

The CDR3 protein is CASTGASGYTF. Written as DNA, the CDR3 is TGTGCCAGTACAGGGGCTTCTGGCTACACCTTC. The chain is built from TRBV6-1 and TRBJ1-2; the match to TRBD1 covers 7 bases. With V trimmed by 9 bases and J by 7 bases, 5 bases remained unmatched. The CDR3 totals 11 residues. In germline, CDR1 is MNHNS, CDR2 SASEGT.

This clone has more than one count but fewer than ten. This chain connects TRBV7-8 to TRBJ1-1; TRBD1 matches 8 bases. CDR1 and CDR2 from the germline V gene are SGHVS and FQNEAQ. The CDR3 spans 14 residues. J lost 6 bases, V lost 5 bases, and 8 bases had no gene match. CDR3 nucleotide sequence: TGTGCCAGCAGCACACGCTCAGGGGGCGCTGAAGCTTTCTTT. Translating gives CASSTRSGGAEAFF.

The chain is built from TRBV19 and TRBJ2-4; tentative D call: TRBD1 (6 bases). Per the germline V gene, CDR1 is LNHDA and CDR2 is SQIVND (reference sequence). Between the trimmed V and J ends, which lost 7 bases and 7 bases, there was a span of 17 bases. The CDR3 has 14 amino acids. CDR3 in amino acids: CASTPVGQGNIQYF. Written as DNA, the CDR3 is TGTGCCAGTACCCCCGTGGGCCAGGGGAACATTCAGTACTTC.

This clone was detected a few times. The chain joins TRBV6-1 to TRBJ1-2; the D gene is possibly TRBD1 (6 bases). This CDR3 has 14 amino acids. With 6 bases removed from V and 7 bases from J, the gap between germline ends came to 18 bases. CDR1 is MNHNS, CDR2 SASEGT, per germline. The CDR3: CASSSGQTAFGYTF. Here the CDR3 DNA reads TGTGCCAGCAGCTCAGGACAGACTGCTTTTGGCTACACCTTC.

This sequence joins TRBV4-2 and TRBJ1-2; 7 positions agree with TRBD1. Germline-derived CDR1 and CDR2 are LGHNA and YNFKEQ. Unmatched junction bases numbered 9, after V lost 0 bases and J lost 14 bases. CDR3 size: 13 residues. This CDR3 is CASSQESRGPSTF. CDR3 in DNA: TGTGCCAGCAGCCAAGAGAGTAGGGGGCCATCGACCTTC.

This chain uses TRBV18 with TRBJ1-5; TRBD1 agrees at 9 bases. V shed 5 bases and J 1 base; nucleotides not matched to a gene: 18. CDR3 length: 20 residues. CDR1 and CDR2 from the germline V gene are KGHSH and LQKENI. In DNA form, the CDR3 reads TGTGCCAGCTCAGCACTCACCGGGACAGGGCTGTCCCCAAGCAATCAGCCCCAGCATTTT. Amino acids: CASSALTGTGLSPSNQPQHF.

This chain uses TRBV9 with TRBJ2-4; 11 positions match TRBD2. From germline, CDR1 is SGDLS and CDR2 YYNGEE. Trimming cost V 0 bases and J 7 bases; bases outside gene matches: 6. The CDR3 length is 16 residues. The CDR3 DNA follows: TGTGCCAGCAGCGTAGCGGCTAGCGGGGGGAATAACATTCAGTACTTC. It yields the protein CASSVAASGGNNIQYF.

CDR3 in amino acids: CASSLVGRGRNEKLFF. The CDR3 DNA reads as TGTGCCAGCAGCTTAGTTGGGAGGGGCCGTAATGAAAAACTGTTTTTT. The chain has TRBV7-2 and TRBJ1-4; maybe TRBD1 (5 bases). The CDR3 totals 16 residues. Trimming shortened V by 1 base and J by 4 bases, and 13 bases separated the two germline ends. The V gene's germline CDR1 is SGHTA and CDR2 FQGNSA. Filled out from reference TRBV7-2 and TRBJ1-4, the complete variable domain reads GAGVSQSPSNKVTEKGKDVELRCDPISGHTALYWYRQSLGQGLEFLIYFQGNSAPDKSGLPSDRFSAERTGGSVSTLTIQRTQQEDSAVYLCASSLVGRGRNEKLFFGSGTQLSVL.

This clone showed up just once. Germline is not matched at one junction end, which may reflect a read error. This same CDR3 is encoded by further DNA sequences in the sample. The chain links TRBV28 to TRBJ1-6; D is undetermined. Germline CDR1 is MDHEN and CDR2 is SYDVKM. The CDR3 runs to 16 residues. The CDR3 reads CASIPARGKNNSPLHF. CDR3 bases: TGTGCCAGCATCCCTGCCAGAGGAAAGAATAATTCCCCCCTCCACTTT.

Here the CDR3 reads CASGFVRRDSSYNEQFF. DNA of the CDR3: TGTGCTAGTGGTTTTGTACGGCGAGACAGCTCCTACAATGAGCAGTTCTTC. The chain joins TRBV12-5 to TRBJ2-1, with a tentative D call TRBD1 (5 bases). The CDR3 extends over 17 amino acids. The germline V gene encodes CDR1 LGHNT and CDR2 FRNRAP. V was shortened by 3 bases and J by 0 bases, with 15 bases between the two germline ends.